This T cell receptor (beta chain) emerged from a study of response to subunit inactivated influenza vaccine. Study results and limitations: Each seasonal influenza vaccination, the authors suggested, recruits few new T cells.

TCRdb reprocessed the RT-PCR reads via MiXCR and lists one record per CDR3 protein. Of roughly 520,000 distinct CDR3 sequences in the sample, about 25% were seen once. As concerns this clonotype: Its antigen is as yet unknown.

CDR1 is MDHEN, CDR2 SYDVKM, per germline. V lost 1 base and J 2 bases, leaving 16 bases between the germline ends. The CDR3 totals 17 residues. V and J are TRBV28 and TRBJ2-3; TRBD1 or TRBD2 may be the D gene (5 bases each). The sample in question was CD4+ T cells sorted from PBMCs, obtained more than 4 days after vaccination. This receptor was obtained from a man aged 45-65 years who received an inactivated influenza vaccine. The CDR3 coding sequence is TGTGCCAGCAGTTTATCCCATGGTTGGGGGTACACAGATACGCAGTATTTT. Its translation is CASSLSHGWGYTDTQYF.